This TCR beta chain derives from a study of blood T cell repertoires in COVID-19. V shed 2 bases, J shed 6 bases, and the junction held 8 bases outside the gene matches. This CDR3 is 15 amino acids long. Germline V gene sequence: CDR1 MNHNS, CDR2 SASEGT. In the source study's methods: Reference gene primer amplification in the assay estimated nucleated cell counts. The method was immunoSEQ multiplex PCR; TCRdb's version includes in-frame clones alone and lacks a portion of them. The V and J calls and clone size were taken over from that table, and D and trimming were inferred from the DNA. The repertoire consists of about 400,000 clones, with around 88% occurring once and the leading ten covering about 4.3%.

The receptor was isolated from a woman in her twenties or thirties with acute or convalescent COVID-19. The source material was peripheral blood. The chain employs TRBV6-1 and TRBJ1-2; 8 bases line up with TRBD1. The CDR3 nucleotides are TGTGCCAGCAGTGAACTAGGACAGGGACATGATGGCTACACCTTC. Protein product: CASSELGQGHDGYTF.